What follows are 25 T cell receptor beta chains derived from one specimen sequenced in a study of blood T cell repertoires in COVID-19. Here immunoSEQ multiplex PCR was the method, and the copy in TCRdb shows in-frame clones only, minus some. The sample consists of over 150,000 clones, 80% to 90% of them appearing once. Sequencing was performed on peripheral blood. These receptors were taken from a woman older than 75 with COVID-19, enrolled during active disease.

V gene TRBV24-1 combines with J gene TRBJ1-5, with 8 bases matching TRBD1. With V trimmed by 5 bases and J by 1 base, 15 bases remained unmatched. The CDR3 extends over 19 amino acids. Germline CDR1 KGHDR, CDR2 SFDVKD. This CDR3 reads CATSAWDRRRSSSNQPQHF. CDR3 nucleotides: TGTGCCACCAGTGCGTGGGACAGGCGCCGTTCATCGAGCAATCAGCCCCAGCATTTT.

V and J are TRBV9 and TRBJ2-5, with 7 bases fitting TRBD2. The length of the CDR3 is 13 residues. In germline, CDR1 is SGDLS, CDR2 YYNGEE. V lost 2 bases and J lost 2; bases outside the gene matches: 0. CDR3 bases: TGTGCCAGCAGCGTCGGGGGGCAAGAGACCCAGTACTTC. Protein: CASSVGGQETQYF.

This clone was found a few times. This chain uses TRBV5-1 with TRBJ2-7; D gene uncertain. The CDR3 totals 13 residues. Trimming removed 4 bases at V and 0 bases at J, with 8 bases between. The germline V gene has CDR1 SGHRS and CDR2 YFSETQ. The CDR3 sequence: CASSPPSSYEQYF. In DNA, the CDR3 is TGCGCCAGCAGCCCCCCGAGCTCCTACGAGCAGTACTTC.

This sequence joins TRBV10-3 and TRBJ2-1, with TRBD2 matching 7 bases. Germline loops: CDR1 ENHRY, CDR2 SYGVKD. The CDR3 extends over 15 amino acids. V lost 2 bases to trimming and J lost 9 bases; unmatched junction nucleotides: 10. CDR3 amino acids: CAISESGDALREQFF. Here the CDR3 DNA reads TGTGCCATCAGTGAGAGCGGGGACGCCCTCCGTGAGCAGTTCTTC.

The chain couples TRBV5-6 to TRBJ2-1; TRBD2 might be the D (5 bases). CDR3 size: 16 residues. CDR1 and CDR2 from the germline V gene are SGHDT and YYEEEE. Between the trimmed V and J ends, which lost 4 bases and 0 bases, there was a span of 14 bases. The CDR3, as DNA: TGTGCCAGCAGCGACCCCCGGGGAAGCTCCTACAATGAGCAGTTCTTC. Amino acids: CASSDPRGSSYNEQFF.

The chain recombines TRBV29-1 with TRBJ1-2; D is uncertain. V was pared by 4 bases and J by 2 bases, with 11 bases between. Per germline, CDR1 SQVTM and CDR2 ANQGSEA. The CDR3 loop spans 13 amino acids. The CDR3 sequence: CSVAIDNNYGYTF. CDR3 in DNA: TGCAGCGTTGCTATTGACAACAACTATGGCTACACCTTC.

The CDR3 loop is CASSESATSGSIQDTQYF. The CDR3 coding sequence is TGCGCCAGCAGTGAGTCGGCGACTAGCGGGAGCATCCAGGATACGCAGTATTTT. This rearrangement joins TRBV10-1 to TRBJ2-3; 12 bases match TRBD2. The CDR3 runs 18 residues. The V gene's germline CDR1 is WNHNN and CDR2 SYGVQD (reference sequence). V lost 0 bases and J lost 6; bases outside the gene matches: 10.

The V call is TRBV25-1, the J call TRBJ2-2; 8 bases align to TRBD2. This CDR3 is built from 15 residues. CDR1 is MGHDK, CDR2 SYGVNS, per germline. Trimming at V came to 8 bases and at J to 5 bases, leaving 10 bases not matched to a gene. CDR3 region: CASGTFAGGTGELFF. In DNA form, the CDR3 reads TGTGCCAGCGGGACCTTTGCGGGAGGAACCGGGGAGCTGTTTTTT.

J is TRBJ1-4 and V is TRBV4-3; D is uncertain. Germline V lookup: CDR1 LGHNA, CDR2 YSLEER. The CDR3 consists of 14 residues. With 1 base removed from V and 8 bases from J, the gap between germline ends came to 11 bases. The CDR3 protein is CASSQGHLGEKLFF. The CDR3 nucleotides read TGCGCCAGCAGCCAAGGGCATTTGGGCGAAAAACTGTTTTTT.

This clone occurred once. J is TRBJ2-3 and V is TRBV29-1; the D gene is possibly TRBD2 (6 bases). This CDR3 comprises 12 residues. The V end was cut by 3 bases, the J end by 6 bases, with 10 bases between. Germline V CDR1 and CDR2: SQVTM, ANQGSEA. DNA for the CDR3: TGCAGCGTTGAGCGGGCGGGGGATACGCAGTATTTT. It yields the protein CSVERAGDTQYF.

The chain combines TRBV18 with TRBJ1-1; 7 bases fit TRBD1. CDR3 size: 15 residues. Trimming at V came to 1 base and at J to 1 base, leaving 3 bases not matched to a gene. CDR1 is KGHSH and CDR2 is LQKENI in the germline V gene. CDR3 amino acids: CASSPQGARNTEAFF. The DNA for the CDR3 is TGTGCCAGCTCACCACAGGGGGCCAGGAACACTGAAGCTTTCTTT.

The rearrangement joins TRBV28 to TRBJ1-2; D unresolved. Per germline, CDR1 MDHEN and CDR2 SYDVKM. V lost 6 bases and J 8 bases, leaving 19 bases between the germline ends. This CDR3 is built from 14 residues. CDR3 amino acids: CASRPPDNIGGYTF. CDR3 bases: TGTGCCAGCAGGCCTCCAGACAATATCGGCGGCTACACCTTC.

The chain is built from TRBV6-5 and TRBJ1-6, with TRBD1 identical over 7 bases. The J segment lost 6 bases and the V segment lost 6 bases, leaving 8 bases of the junction unmatched. Per the germline V gene, CDR1 is MNHEY and CDR2 is SVGAGI. This CDR3 contains 15 residues. CDR3 loop: CASSETGSVNSPLHF. CDR3 sequence (DNA): TGTGCCAGCAGCGAGACAGGGTCCGTTAATTCACCCCTCCACTTT.

This sequence joins TRBV3-1 (or the pseudogene TRBV3-2) and TRBJ1-3; TRBD1 aligns across 8 bases. With V trimmed by 6 bases and J by 2 bases, 6 bases remained unmatched. CDR1 and CDR2 from the germline V gene are LGHDT and YNNKEL (reference sequence). The length of the CDR3 is 15 residues. The CDR3 is CASRLSDRAGNTIYF. The CDR3 region has the DNA TGTGCCAGCAGGCTTTCGGACAGGGCTGGAAACACCATATATTTT.

This clone was observed a single time. V and J are TRBV6-5 and TRBJ1-5; D perhaps matches TRBD1 (5 bases). Germline V CDR1 and CDR2: MNHEY, SVGAGI. CDR3 size: 13 residues. V was trimmed by 8 bases and J by 6 bases, leaving 14 bases between them. The CDR3 DNA sequence: TGTGCCAGCGTAGGCAGGGCTACTCAGCCCCAGCATTTT. The encoded protein is CASVGRATQPQHF.

The rearrangement uses TRBV18 and TRBJ2-3; 10 nucleotides line up with TRBD2. The CDR3 extends over 16 amino acids. CDR1 and CDR2 (germline): KGHSH, LQKENI. V shed 2 bases and J 4 bases; nucleotides not matched to a gene: 6. The CDR3 DNA is TGTGCCAGCTCACCAGGGATAGCGGGGGGATCAGATACGCAGTATTTT. Residues: CASSPGIAGGSDTQYF.

This chain uses TRBV9 with TRBJ2-3, with D hard to call. The CDR3 has 15 amino acids. Germline V lookup: CDR1 SGDLS, CDR2 YYNGEE. V was shortened by 0 bases and J by 6 bases, with 14 bases between the two germline ends. In DNA form, the CDR3 reads TGTGCCAGCAGCGTAGACGGTACGCGCCATGATACGCAGTATTTT. This gives the protein CASSVDGTRHDTQYF.

The chain uses TRBV5-1 and TRBJ2-7, with D uncertain. The CDR3 runs 12 residues. V lost 2 bases and J lost 2, with 5 bases in between. Germline values: CDR1 SGHRS, CDR2 YFSETQ. In nucleotides, the CDR3 is TGCGCCAGCAGCTTACCTACCTACGAGCAGTACTTC. Translation gives CASSLPTYEQYF.

The chain uses TRBV27 and TRBJ1-4, with 9 positions matching TRBD1. The CDR3 runs 15 residues. Looked up from germline, CDR1 is MNHEY and CDR2 is SMNVEV (reference sequence). Losses at the gene ends were 1 base for V and 8 bases for J; bases not matched to a gene: 5. The CDR3 sequence: CASSLFWDRAEKLFF. CDR3 sequence (DNA): TGTGCCAGCAGTTTATTCTGGGACAGGGCGGAAAAACTGTTTTTT.

The chain is built from TRBV27 and TRBJ1-6, with D tentatively TRBD1 (6 bases). V shed 6 bases and J shed 5 bases, with 14 bases lying between them. The CDR3 extends over 15 amino acids. CDR1 and CDR2 (germline): MNHEY, SMNVEV (reference sequence). The CDR3 DNA is TGTGCCAGCAGGAAGCAGGGGTCCCATAATTCACCCCTCCACTTT. This codes for CASRKQGSHNSPLHF.

The chain is built from TRBV15 and TRBJ1-2; 8 bases are a match to TRBD1. V shed 5 bases, J shed 2 bases, and the junction held 4 bases outside the gene matches. The germline V gene encodes CDR1 LNHNV and CDR2 YYDKDF (reference sequence). CDR3 size: 14 residues. The DNA of the CDR3 is TGTGCCACCAGCTGGACAGGGCGAAACTATGGCTACACCTTC. Translating gives CATSWTGRNYGYTF.

The DNA of the CDR3 is TGTGCCAGCAGTGTCAGCGGAGGTCGGAGCACAGATACGCAGTATTTT. This encodes CASSVSGGRSTDTQYF. V gene TRBV6-1 combines with J gene TRBJ2-3, with D perhaps matching TRBD2 (5 bases). The CDR3 is 16 residues long. Germline V gene data show CDR1 as MNHNS and CDR2 as SASEGT. V was pared by 4 bases and J by 0 bases, with 14 bases between.

This clone was detected only once. This chain links TRBV7-8 with TRBJ2-7, with D possibly TRBD1 on 5 matching bases. The CDR3 spans 14 residues. V was trimmed by 1 base and J by 2 bases, leaving 9 bases between them. Germline V gene sequence: CDR1 SGHVS, CDR2 FQNEAQ. The CDR3 DNA reads TGTGCCAGCAGCTTAGTTATAGGGGCCTACGAGCAGTACTTC. This codes for CASSLVIGAYEQYF.

This chain uses TRBV27 with TRBJ2-3; a weak D match, TRBD2 (5 bases). The germline CDR1 and CDR2 sequences are MNHEY and SMNVEV (reference sequence). Trimming removed 3 bases from V and 2 bases from J, with 9 bases in between. The CDR3 is 14 amino acids. The CDR3 coding sequence is TGTGCCAGCAGTTTGGACTGGTCCACAGATACGCAGTATTTT. Its protein is CASSLDWSTDTQYF.

The rearrangement joins TRBV10-1 to TRBJ1-1, with 10 bases lining up with TRBD1. Germline V gene data show CDR1 as WNHNN and CDR2 as SYGVQD (reference sequence). Trimming removed 10 bases from V and 1 base from J; junction bases left unmatched: 12. This CDR3 region has 16 residues. The CDR3 DNA reads TGCGCCAACCCAACGGGACAGGGGTCGGAGAACACTGAAGCTTTCTTT. This translates into CANPTGQGSENTEAFF.